This TCR beta chain emerged from a study of Tregs in tolerant kidney transplant recipients. Broader study findings: Activated donor B cell expansion appeared to reveal the most relevant donor-specific TCRbeta repertoire. Changing PCR primers prevented nucleotide comparison between some patients' samples. The small number of patients limits these findings pending further validation.

Using immunoSEQ multiplex PCR, the repertoire was profiled, and TCRdb retains in-frame clones only, with some absent. The data hold 50,000 or so clones, with around nine tenths observed a single time. Trimming shortened V by 2 bases and J by 0 bases, and 10 bases separated the two germline ends. The CDR3 spans 15 residues. In germline, CDR1 is LNHNV, CDR2 YYDKDF (reference sequence). Mixed chimerism was transient after nonmyeloablative marrow transplants from related graft donors. Thawed PBMCs were FACS-sorted into unstimulated CD4+CD25+CD127- regulatory T cells, CD4+CD25- non-regulatory cells, CD4 and CD8 cells. A note on this clone: Its antigen is unidentified.

The sequence was collected from a human patient who received a combined kidney and bone marrow transplant. These T cells may partly come from the graft donor. The specimen was CD8+ T cells from blood (PBMCs), collected 12 months after the transplant. This chain joins TRBV15 and TRBJ2-5; D not resolved. The CDR3 nucleotides read TGTGCCACCAGCAGATTTCTGGGCTACCAAGAGACCCAGTACTTC. As protein: CATSRFLGYQETQYF. Drawing the rest from reference TRBV15 and TRBJ2-5, the complete variable domain is DAMVIQNPRYQVTQFGKPVTLSCSQTLNHNVMYWYQQKSSQAPKLLFHYYDKDFNNEADTPDNFQSRRPNTSFCFLDIRSPGLGDTAMYLCATSRFLGYQETQYFGPGTRLLVL.